This TCR beta chain stems from a study of blood T cell repertoires in COVID-19. At the level of the study: The United States, Italy and Spain were the sources of the acute and convalescent COVID-19 samples. The analysed material was cDNA or gDNA that came from T cells, B-cell-depleted T cells, or PBMCs.

The CDR3 is made up of 18 amino acids. Trimming pared 6 bases from V and 1 base from J, leaving 23 bases between. Germline-derived CDR1 and CDR2 are MNHEY and SVGEGT. Study processing details: Estimation of nucleated cell counts relied on the amplification of reference gene primers. Measured with immunoSEQ multiplex PCR; TCRdb has only the in-frame clones, and not every one. The V and J calls and clone size come from that table; D and trimming were worked out from the DNA. This sample has about 45,000 clones, with 83% found just once. Sequenced: peripheral blood. This sequence joins TRBV6-2 or TRBV6-3 and TRBJ2-3; possible D gene TRBD1, 6 bases. The origin of this receptor is a man older than 75 in a cohort sampled during active COVID-19. The CDR3 coding sequence is TGTGCCAGCAGCCACCCACCGAGACAGACAGGTCGCACAGATACGCAGTATTTT. Translating gives CASSHPPRQTGRTDTQYF.